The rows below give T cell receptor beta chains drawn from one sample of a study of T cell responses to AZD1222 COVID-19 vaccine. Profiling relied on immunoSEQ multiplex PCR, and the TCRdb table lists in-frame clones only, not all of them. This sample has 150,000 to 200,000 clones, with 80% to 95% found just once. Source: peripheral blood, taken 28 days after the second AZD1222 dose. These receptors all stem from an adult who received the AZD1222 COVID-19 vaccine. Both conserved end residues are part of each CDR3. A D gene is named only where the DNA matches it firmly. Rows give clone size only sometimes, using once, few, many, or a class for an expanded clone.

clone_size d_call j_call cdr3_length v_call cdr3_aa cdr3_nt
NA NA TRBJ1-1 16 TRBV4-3 CASSQDSSSIPDEAFF TGCGCCAGCAGCCAAGATTCGTCATCTATCCCCGATGAAGCTTTCTTT
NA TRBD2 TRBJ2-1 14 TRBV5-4 CASSRGGGRDEQFF TGTGCCAGCAGTCGCGGGGGGGGCCGAGATGAGCAGTTCTTC
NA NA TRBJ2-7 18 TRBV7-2 CASSLDSLSGAVGYEQYF TGTGCCAGCAGCTTAGACTCGTTATCGGGAGCGGTCGGCTACGAGCAGTACTTC
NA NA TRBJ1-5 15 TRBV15 CATSRSATLNQPQHF TGTGCCACCAGCAGAAGCGCGACCCTGAATCAGCCCCAGCATTTT
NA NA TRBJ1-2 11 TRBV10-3 CAIGLNYGYTF TGTGCCATCGGACTAAACTATGGCTACACCTTC
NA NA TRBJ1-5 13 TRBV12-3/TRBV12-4 CASSSRSNQPQHF TGTGCCAGCAGTTCTAGGAGCAATCAGCCCCAGCATTTT
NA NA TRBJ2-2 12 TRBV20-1 CSASKVPGELFF TGCAGTGCAAGTAAAGTCCCCGGGGAGCTGTTTTTT
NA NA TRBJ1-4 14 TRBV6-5 CASSLRGVNEKLFF TGTGCCAGCAGTTTACGAGGGGTCAATGAAAAACTGTTTTTT
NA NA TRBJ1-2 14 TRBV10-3 CAISESFEGRGYTF TGTGCCATCAGTGAGTCGTTCGAGGGTAGAGGCTACACCTTC
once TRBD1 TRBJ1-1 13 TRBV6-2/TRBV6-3 CASSYSGDRIAFF TGTGCCAGCAGTTACTCGGGGGACAGGATAGCTTTCTTT
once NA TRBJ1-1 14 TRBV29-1 CSVLGGMGDTEAFF TGCAGCGTCCTAGGGGGAATGGGGGACACTGAAGCTTTCTTT
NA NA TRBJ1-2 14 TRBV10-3 CAISESGGGYGYTF TGTGCCATCAGTGAGTCTGGAGGGGGGTATGGCTACACCTTC
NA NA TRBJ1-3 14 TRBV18 CASSSTVSGNTIYF TGTGCCAGCTCCTCGACAGTCTCTGGAAACACCATATATTTT
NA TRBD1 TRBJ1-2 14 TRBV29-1 CSGTGQGRNSGYTF TGCAGCGGGACGGGACAGGGCAGAAATTCGGGCTACACCTTC
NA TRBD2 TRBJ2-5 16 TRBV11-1 CASSLPSGGGRETQYF TGTGCCAGCAGCTTACCCTCGGGCGGGGGTCGAGAGACCCAGTACTTC
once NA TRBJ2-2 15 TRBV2 CASRGPGANTGELFF TGTGCCAGCAGGGGCCCTGGAGCGAACACCGGGGAGCTGTTTTTT
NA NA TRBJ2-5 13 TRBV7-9 CASSLAGMETQYF TGTGCCAGCAGCTTAGCAGGGATGGAGACCCAGTACTTC